Presented here are 7 T cell receptor beta chains from one specimen sequenced in a study of cytotoxic CD8 clonotypes in ibrutinib-treated CLL. Clones were read by immunoSEQ multiplex PCR, and TCRdb kept only the in-frame ones, dropping some. The sample lists roughly 150,000 clones; approximately 84% were seen once. The specimen comprised PBMCs, sampled after 24 months of ibrutinib treatment. Receptors were obtained from a human donor with chronic lymphocytic leukemia.

The rearrangement joins TRBV18 to TRBJ1-4, with D possibly matching TRBD1 (6 bases). The CDR3 has 14 amino acids. V was pared by 3 bases and J by 6 bases, with 11 bases between. CDR1 is KGHSH and CDR2 is LQKENI in the germline V gene. CDR3 protein: CASSPGSGDEKLFF. CDR3 nucleotide sequence: TGTGCCAGCTCACCTGGATCAGGGGATGAAAAACTGTTTTTT.

The V and J genes are TRBV1 and TRBJ2-3; TRBD2, as called in the table, went unchecked against the DNA. TRBV1 has pseudogene status. The CDR3 extends over 16 amino acids. CDR3: CTSSRKAVLDTDTQYF. CDR3 sequence (DNA): TGCACCAGCAGCCGTAAGGCGGTCCTAGACACAGATACGCAGTATTTT.

This clone was counted once. The rearrangement uses TRBV27 and TRBJ2-1; TRBD1 matches at 8 bases. Germline CDR1 and CDR2: MNHEY and SMNVEV (reference sequence). The J segment lost 6 bases and the V segment lost 2 bases, leaving 3 bases of the junction unmatched. The CDR3 is 14 amino acids. CDR3 DNA: TGTGCCAGCAGTTTACCGGGACAGGTCAATGAGCAGTTCTTC. Its translation: CASSLPGQVNEQFF.

The V call is TRBV19, the J call TRBJ1-6; D is perhaps TRBD1 (5 bases). The germline CDR1 and CDR2 sequences are LNHDA and SQIVND (reference sequence). Trimming left V 3 bases short and J 7 bases short, with 19 bases between. The CDR3 covers 17 residues. CDR3 nucleotides: TGTGCCAGTAGTATTATCGGGGGGTTTAACCAAAATTCACCCCTCCACTTT. This encodes CASSIIGGFNQNSPLHF.

This chain joins TRBV5-1 and TRBJ2-5, with a weak D call TRBD1 (6 bases). From germline, CDR1 is SGHRS and CDR2 YFSETQ. The CDR3 covers 15 residues. The V gene lost 2 bases and the J gene lost 1 base, with 12 bases spanning the gap. Here the CDR3 reads CASSFQGPIQETQYF. The CDR3 DNA reads as TGCGCCAGCAGCTTCCAGGGGCCGATCCAAGAGACCCAGTACTTC.

V and J are TRBV6-5 and TRBJ2-7, with D hard to call. The CDR3 consists of 13 residues. Germline assignment: CDR1 MNHEY and CDR2 SVGAGI. V lost 5 bases and J lost 3, with 11 bases in between. CDR3 DNA: TGTGCCAGCAGTAGGTCGTGGGGCTACGAGCAGTACTTC. Protein: CASSRSWGYEQYF.

CDR3 DNA: TGCGCCAGCAGCTCAGGACAGGGACAAAACATTCAGTACTTC. Its protein product is CASSSGQGQNIQYF. The chain employs TRBV5-1 and TRBJ2-4; 8 bases line up with TRBD1. The ends lost 3 bases at V and 5 bases at J; junction bases unmatched: 4. This CDR3 has 14 amino acids. Germline CDR1 and CDR2: SGHRS and YFSETQ.